The clone carrying this TCR beta chain turned up a few times. No antigen is known for it. The sample originates from a study of graft-versus-host responses after intestinal transplantation. Across the study: Grafts that recipients had were multivisceral, liver-intestinal, or isolated intestinal transplants. Induction with anti-thymocyte globulin, then tacrolimus and steroids for roughly three years, was given to all recipients.

Study-level results: Some GvH clones appeared in ileal mucosa or blood before recipient bone marrow. Peak GvH clone levels in circulation were associated with early post-transplant HvG declines.

The CDR3 totals 17 residues. The V gene's germline CDR1 is SQVTM and CDR2 ANQGSEA. V shed 3 bases and J shed 2 bases, with 20 bases lying between them. Some clones are missing from TCRdb's copy, which holds only in-frame ones; the method was immunoSEQ multiplex PCR. Seen here are about 90,000 clones, over 85% observed once, and the top ten hold roughly 0.3%. Sample: unstimulated CD4+ T cells sorted from spleen or lymph node cells, taken before intestinal transplant. The source of this sequence is a human donor who received an intestinal transplant. The genes are TRBV29-1 and TRBJ1-5; no clear D gene. The CDR3 sequence: CSVDQKVRLGGNQPQHF. In nucleotides, the CDR3 is TGCAGCGTTGATCAAAAGGTTCGGCTGGGAGGCAATCAGCCCCAGCATTTT.